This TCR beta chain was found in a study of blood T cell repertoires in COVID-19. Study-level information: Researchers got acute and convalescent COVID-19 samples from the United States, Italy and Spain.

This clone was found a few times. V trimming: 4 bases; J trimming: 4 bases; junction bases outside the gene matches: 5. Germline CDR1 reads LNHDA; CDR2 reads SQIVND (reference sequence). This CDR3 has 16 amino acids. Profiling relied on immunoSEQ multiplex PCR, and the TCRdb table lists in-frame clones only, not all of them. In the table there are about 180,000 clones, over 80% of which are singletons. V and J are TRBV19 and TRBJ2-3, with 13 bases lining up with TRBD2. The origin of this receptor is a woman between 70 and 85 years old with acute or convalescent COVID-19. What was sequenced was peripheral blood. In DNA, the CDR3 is TGTGCCAGTAGTACGGGACTAGCGGGAAGTGCAGATACGCAGTATTTT. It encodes CASSTGLAGSADTQYF.